This T cell receptor beta chain was identified in a study of blood T cell repertoires in COVID-19 (dated by TCRdb to 2018 to 2021). General notes on the study: Collaborator samples came from the United States, Italy and Spain and covered acute and convalescent phases of COVID-19. Samples came from the ongoing ImmuneRACE study (first 160 participants) plus 1,254 subjects from 6 global collaborators. A de-identified subject ID, COVID-19 status, age in years and sex were almost always included in the sample metadata. The dataset comprised deeply sampled blood TCRbeta repertoires from subjects exposed to, actively infected with, or recovered from COVID-19. The prospective study material was composed of cDNA or gDNA derived from T cells, B-cell-depleted T cells, or PBMCs. Where available, HLA class I and class II types were taken from metadata supplied by the sample provider and were not determined by assay-based typing. A freely available public database, intended as a resource for researchers studying the immune response to SARS-CoV-2, is where the repertoires were released. General conclusions and limits of the study: The quantity of clinical and demographic metadata differed by source and by participant and was supplied without curation.

The immunoSEQ Assay, a bias-controlled multiplex PCR, was used to amplify TCRbeta CDR3 regions from genomic DNA. The published analysis was carried out like this. The number of nucleated cells in each sample was estimated from the amplification of reference gene primers within the assay. To quantify the absolute abundance of each unique TCRbeta CDR3 rearrangement, sequence reads were collapsed and filtered. For each sample, productive Simpson clonality was calculated as the square root of Simpson's diversity index over productive rearrangements. The table was pulled from immuneACCESS by TCRdb, which kept in-frame rearrangements only. Such tables lose some clones; where checked, under half of the loss comes from unresolved V genes, and the rest has no known cause. Clone size and V and J calls were adopted from that table, with D and trimming inferred from the DNA. The sample profile shows some 35,000 clones; roughly four fifths of them were found once. Together, the top ten hold about two fifths of the sample.

The collaborating institutions used their own protocols to collect whole blood in K2EDTA tubes. Collaborator samples were shipped for TCRbeta analysis as frozen whole blood, isolated PBMCs, or DNA extracted from either sample type. Concerning this clone itself: The clone's antigen remains unknown. It has no much larger one-base neighbor in the sample; base qualities were not kept.

The junction shows trimming of 2 bases on V and 4 bases on J, plus 6 bases between the germline ends. Including the terminal cysteine and phenylalanine, the CDR3 comprises 13 residues. Here the CDR3 DNA is all that survives: 39 bases in frame from base 1. CDR1 and CDR2 (SGHNT, YYREEE) derive from the germline V gene (reference sequence). The sample consisted of peripheral blood. The receptor was derived from a man older than 75 with active or convalescent COVID-19. The V and J segments used are TRBV5-4 and TRBJ2-2, with the D gene too uncertain to name. DNA sequence: TGTGCCAGCAGCTTTCTAGGCACCGGGGAGCTGTTTTTT. It codes for CASSFLGTGELFF.